This passage covers 15 T cell receptor beta chains from one sample sequenced in a study of blood T cell repertoires in COVID-19. The data were produced by immunoSEQ multiplex PCR, yet TCRdb's version contains in-frame clones alone and is incomplete. The repertoire holds approximately 290,000 clones, with under 90% as singletons. Sequenced: peripheral blood. These receptors came from a woman aged 30 to 39 with COVID-19, enrolled during active disease.

The chain links TRBV6-4 to TRBJ2-7; the match to TRBD2 covers 7 bases. With V trimmed by 5 bases and J by 3 bases, 16 bases remained unmatched. The CDR3 has 17 residues. Germline V lookup: CDR1 MRHNA, CDR2 SNTAGT. CDR3 nucleotides: TGTGCCAGCAGTCCAGGGCAGGGAGGGTCGGTGGGCTACGAGCAGTACTTC. Encoded protein: CASSPGQGGSVGYEQYF.

A single count supports this clone. The chain combines TRBV11-2 with TRBJ1-6; possible D gene TRBD1, 5 bases. Deletions cut 4 bases from V and 7 bases from J, with 23 bases between. In germline, CDR1 is SGHAT, CDR2 FQNNGV. This CDR3 has 18 amino acids. In DNA form, the CDR3 reads TGTGCCAGCAGCTCCCCGGGACTTGAAGCCTGGGGGAATTCACCCCTCCACTTT. Protein sequence: CASSSPGLEAWGNSPLHF.

The V gene is TRBV5-1, the J gene TRBJ2-7, with TRBD1 matching over 8 bases. Germline trimming cut 0 bases from V and 3 bases from J; bases unmatched to any gene: 2. The CDR3 length is 14 residues. Germline loops: CDR1 SGHRS, CDR2 YFSETQ. DNA of the CDR3: TGCGCCAGCAGCTTGGGTGGACAGGGCTACGAGCAGTACTTC. Amino acids: CASSLGGQGYEQYF.

CDR3 in DNA: TGTGCCAGCAGCCCCGCCTTGACGCGGGGGTACAATGAGCAGTTCTTC. Translation gives CASSPALTRGYNEQFF. The V and J genes are TRBV9 and TRBJ2-1; 7 bases agree with TRBD2. With 4 bases clipped from V and 4 bases from J, the junction kept 11 bases outside the gene matches. The CDR3 has 16 residues. Germline values: CDR1 SGDLS, CDR2 YYNGEE.

This rearrangement joins TRBV11-2 to TRBJ2-7, with D possibly TRBD2 on 6 matching bases. V lost 1 base, J lost 2 bases, and 9 bases lay in between. Germline V gives CDR1 SGHAT, CDR2 FQNNGV. CDR3 size: 14 residues. The CDR3 protein is CASSLAGGAYEQYF. The CDR3 coding sequence is TGTGCCAGCAGCTTAGCCGGCGGGGCCTACGAGCAGTACTTC.

DNA of the CDR3: TGTGCCAGCAGCCCCCAACTCGACAGGGCTAAGGAGCAGTACTTC. Translating it yields CASSPQLDRAKEQYF. The chain combines TRBV9 with TRBJ2-7; TRBD1 aligns across 7 bases. The CDR3 sequence is 15 residues long. With V trimmed by 4 bases and J by 7 bases, 14 bases remained unmatched. Germline V gene sequence: CDR1 SGDLS, CDR2 YYNGEE.

For the CDR3, the DNA is TGTGCCAGCAGTGAGGGAGTGGGCAATCAGCCCCAGCATTTT. Amino acids: CASSEGVGNQPQHF. V gene TRBV2 combines with J gene TRBJ1-5; no definite D call. The CDR3 totals 14 residues. The germline V gene encodes CDR1 SNHLY and CDR2 FYNNEI. The V end lost 3 bases, the J end lost 2 bases, and 8 bases lay between the germline ends. Using reference TRBV2 and TRBJ1-5 for the parts outside the CDR3, the full variable domain is EPEVTQTPSHQVTQMGQEVILRCVPISNHLYFYWYRQILGQKVEFLVSFYNNEISEKSEIFDDQFSVERPDGSNFTLKIRSTKLEDSAMYFCASSEGVGNQPQHFGDGTRLSIL.

The rearrangement links TRBV6-1 to TRBJ2-7; maybe TRBD1 (6 bases). Per the germline V gene, CDR1 is MNHNS and CDR2 is SASEGT. CDR3 length: 12 amino acids. V was pared by 3 bases and J by 6 bases, with 9 bases between. CDR3 in DNA: TGTGCCAGCAGTGACAGGGGTAGCGAGCAGTACTTC. Its translation: CASSDRGSEQYF.

The CDR3 is CASSLGPQGAGNTGELFF. In DNA form, the CDR3 reads TGTGCCAGCAGCTTAGGCCCGCAGGGCGCTGGGAACACCGGGGAGCTGTTTTTT. This chain connects TRBV7-2 to TRBJ2-2, with D maybe TRBD1 (5 bases). The CDR3 is made up of 18 amino acids. V was cut by 1 base and J by 1 base, with 16 bases left in between. Germline CDR1 and CDR2: SGHTA and FQGNSA.

The rearrangement joins TRBV11-2 to TRBJ1-6; 8 nucleotides agree with TRBD1. Germline CDR1 SGHAT, CDR2 FQNNGV. The length of the CDR3 is 15 residues. The trim removed 2 bases at V and 9 bases at J, leaving 6 bases unmatched. Here the CDR3 DNA reads TGTGCCAGCAGCTTAATGGGACAGGACACTTCACCCCTCCACTTT. This sequence encodes CASSLMGQDTSPLHF. Full variable domain (rest looked up from reference TRBV11-2 and TRBJ1-6): EAGVAQSPRYKIIEKRQSVAFWCNPISGHATLYWYQQILGQGPKLLIQFQNNGVVDDSQLPKDRFSAERLKGVDSTLKIQPAKLEDSAVYLCASSLMGQDTSPLHFGNGTRLTVT.

The rearrangement links TRBV7-6 to TRBJ2-1; D possibly corresponds to TRBD2 (6 bases). From germline, CDR1 is SGHVS and CDR2 FNYEAQ. V lost 1 base, J lost 9 bases, and 16 bases lay in between. The CDR3 contains 15 residues. The DNA for the CDR3 is TGTGCCAGCAGCTTAGTTGGGGGGTCCTCAATTGAGCAGTTCTTC. The encoded protein is CASSLVGGSSIEQFF.

CDR3 protein: CASTTREGRAEAFF. The CDR3, as DNA: TGTGCCAGCACCACCCGGGAGGGAAGGGCTGAAGCTTTCTTT. The chain carries TRBV5-5 and TRBJ1-1; no reliable D call. Germline lookup yields CDR1 SGHKS and CDR2 YYEKEE (reference sequence). CDR3 size: 14 residues. Trimming left V 6 bases short and J 6 bases short, with 18 bases between.

A single count supports this clone. The chain links TRBV14 to TRBJ2-1, with 8 bases that match TRBD2. Germline loops: CDR1 SGHDN, CDR2 FVKESK. V gave up 1 base and J gave up 8 bases; unmatched junction bases: 10. The CDR3 runs 16 residues. CDR3 amino acids: CASSQGSGGPWDEQFF. The CDR3, as DNA: TGTGCCAGCAGCCAAGGGTCGGGGGGGCCCTGGGATGAGCAGTTCTTC.

This chain joins TRBV9 and TRBJ2-3; the D gene is possibly TRBD2 (5 bases). The CDR3 extends over 14 amino acids. Per germline, CDR1 SGDLS and CDR2 YYNGEE. Trimming took 3 bases from V and 0 from J, leaving 8 bases between them. CDR3 region: CASSASGSTDTQYF. The CDR3 nucleotides read TGTGCCAGCAGCGCCTCGGGGAGCACAGATACGCAGTATTTT.

The genes are TRBV5-4 and TRBJ2-7; 9 bases are a match to TRBD1. Germline V gene lookup returns CDR1 SGHNT and CDR2 YYREEE (reference sequence). V was clipped by 4 bases and J by 2 bases; unmatched bases: 7. The CDR3 runs 15 residues. This chain's CDR3 is CASSLGTGWAYEQYF. The CDR3 bases are TGTGCCAGCAGCCTCGGGACAGGGTGGGCCTACGAGCAGTACTTC.